Listed here are 19 T cell receptor beta chains from one sample, sequenced in a study of blood T cell repertoires in COVID-19 (TCRdb year 2020). Libraries came from the immunoSEQ multiplex PCR assay. Not all clones reach the TCRdb copy of this immuneACCESS table, which keeps in-frame sequences only. Checked studies attribute under half of the gap to unresolved V genes and leave the rest unexplained. For this sample there are about 120,000 clones; 88% appear just once. The ten largest clonotypes hold about 1% of the sample. The sequencing input was peripheral blood. The receptors stem from a woman between 50 and 59 years old with active or convalescent COVID-19.

The chain has TRBV20-1 and TRBJ2-7; 8 bases align to TRBD1. Germline CDR1 and CDR2: DFQATT and SNEGSKA (reference sequence). The CDR3 covers 15 residues. The J segment lost 12 bases and the V segment lost 3 bases, leaving 19 bases of the junction unmatched. The CDR3 region is CSASWRGQVKERGYF. The CDR3 region has the DNA TGCAGTGCTAGTTGGCGGGGACAGGTTAAGGAGAGGGGGTACTTC.

The CDR3 protein is CASSLNEIAGINEQFF. In DNA form, the CDR3 reads TGTGCCAGCAGCTTAAATGAAATAGCGGGAATCAATGAGCAGTTCTTC. V gene TRBV7-3 combines with J gene TRBJ2-1, with 8 nucleotides matching TRBD2. In germline, CDR1 is SGHTA, CDR2 FQGTGA. The CDR3 is made up of 16 amino acids. Trimming took 1 base from V and 6 from J; bases not matched to a gene: 8.

The chain joins TRBV28 to TRBJ1-3; unclear D gene. V lost 5 bases to trimming and J lost 0 bases, with 8 bases between them. The germline CDR1 and CDR2 sequences are MDHEN and SYDVKM. The CDR3 contains 14 residues. This chain's CDR3 is CASSTSGSGNTIYF. The CDR3 DNA reads as TGTGCCAGCAGTACATCGGGCTCTGGAAACACCATATATTTT.

The V call is TRBV10-3, the J call TRBJ2-4; tentative D call: TRBD2 (6 bases). Germline lookup yields CDR1 ENHRY and CDR2 SYGVKD. Trimming took off 6 bases at V and 0 bases at J, with 6 bases between the two ends. The CDR3 is 13 amino acids. CDR3 amino acids: CAISGGAKNIQYF. CDR3 coding DNA: TGTGCCATCAGCGGGGGAGCCAAAAACATTCAGTACTTC.

V usage is TRBV3-1 (or the pseudogene TRBV3-2) and J usage is TRBJ1-3, with D hard to call. V was pared by 8 bases and J by 4 bases, with 12 bases between. This CDR3 comprises 13 residues. CDR1 and CDR2 (germline): LGHDT, YNNKEL (reference sequence). The DNA of the CDR3 is TGTGCCAGCCGCGGCGGGTCCGGAAACACCATATATTTT. It translates to CASRGGSGNTIYF.

The V call is TRBV19, the J call TRBJ1-5; tentative D call: TRBD1 (5 bases). Germline CDR1 and CDR2: LNHDA and SQIVND (reference sequence). V was shortened by 5 bases and J by 7 bases, with 15 bases between the two germline ends. This CDR3 is 14 amino acids long. CDR3 bases: TGTGCCAGTAGTTCTCCAGGGAAAAGACAGCCCCAGCATTTT. Translated, it gives CASSSPGKRQPQHF.

The chain joins TRBV25-1 to TRBJ1-1, with TRBD1 as a possible D gene (5 bases). The CDR3 extends over 16 amino acids. CDR1 is MGHDK and CDR2 is SYGVNS in the germline V gene. With 0 bases removed from V and 4 bases from J, the gap between germline ends came to 15 bases. CDR3 DNA sequence: TGTGCCAGCAGTGAATATACTCCGACGGGGGGCACTGAAGCTTTCTTT. Translating gives CASSEYTPTGGTEAFF.

The chain employs TRBV10-3 and TRBJ2-5; 12 nucleotides agree with TRBD2. The length of the CDR3 is 18 residues. Trimming removed 4 bases from V and 2 bases from J; junction bases left unmatched: 11. Germline CDR1 reads ENHRY; CDR2 reads SYGVKD. DNA for the CDR3: TGTGCCATCAGTGCTAGACTAGCGGGAGAGTCCGTTCAAGAGACCCAGTACTTC. The encoded protein is CAISARLAGESVQETQYF.

The rearrangement uses TRBV2 and TRBJ2-1; 13 nucleotides match TRBD2. Germline CDR1 and CDR2: SNHLY and FYNNEI. The CDR3 spans 14 residues. V dropped 4 bases and J dropped 6; count of bases not matched to a gene: 0. This CDR3 reads CASSGLAGGNEQFF. CDR3 coding DNA: TGTGCCAGCAGTGGACTAGCGGGAGGCAATGAGCAGTTCTTC.

This chain connects TRBV28 to TRBJ2-5, with D possibly TRBD1 on 6 matching bases. The germline gives CDR1 MDHEN, CDR2 SYDVKM. V was cut by 6 bases and J by 5 bases, with 22 bases left in between. The CDR3 has 16 amino acids. CDR3 region: CASSPGTSRTVETQYF. The CDR3 coding sequence is TGTGCCAGCAGCCCAGGGACAAGCCGAACGGTGGAGACCCAGTACTTC.

The chain has TRBV11-1 and TRBJ2-6, with D uncertain. Germline V CDR1 and CDR2: SGHAT, FQDESV (reference sequence). Trimming took 7 bases from V and 1 from J, leaving 11 bases between them. CDR3 length: 15 residues. Written as DNA, the CDR3 is TGTGCCAGCACCTTGGCCTTTTCTGGGGCCAACGTCCTGACTTTC. Protein sequence: CASTLAFSGANVLTF.

The chain carries TRBV28 and TRBJ2-3; 13 bases match TRBD2. With 4 bases clipped from V and 2 bases from J, the junction kept 9 bases outside the gene matches. Germline values: CDR1 MDHEN, CDR2 SYDVKM. The CDR3 is made up of 18 amino acids. CDR3 residues: CASSSGTSGRALTDTQYF. CDR3 sequence (DNA): TGTGCCAGCAGTTCGGGCACTAGCGGGAGGGCACTCACAGATACGCAGTATTTT.

Only a few counts were recorded for this clone. V is TRBV4-3 and J is TRBJ2-7, with 9 bases fitting TRBD1. The CDR3 spans 19 residues. The ends lost 1 base at V and 1 base at J; junction bases unmatched: 14. CDR1 is LGHNA and CDR2 is YSLEER in the germline V gene. The CDR3 sequence: CASSQVGTGPEAVSYEQYF. CDR3 bases: TGCGCCAGCAGCCAAGTCGGGACAGGGCCCGAGGCGGTATCCTACGAGCAGTACTTC.

This chain joins TRBV5-6 and TRBJ1-2, with 9 positions matching TRBD1. The CDR3 spans 15 residues. V lost 4 bases and J lost 6; bases outside the gene matches: 10. Per the germline V gene, CDR1 is SGHDT and CDR2 is YYEEEE. The CDR3 DNA reads as TGTGCCAGCAGCGTACCGGGACAGGGTATAGATGGCTACACCTTC. Amino acid sequence: CASSVPGQGIDGYTF.

Concerning this clone: The limits of the CDR3 on the DNA are not certain, so only TCRdb's listed CDR3 is given. The chain combines TRBV29-1 with TRBJ2-3; the DNA was not used to check the table's D call, TRBD1. The germline CDR1 and CDR2 sequences are SQVTM and ANQGSEA. The CDR3 is 13 residues long, counting both termini. The CDR3 sequence: CSIFGQDTDTQYF.

V gene TRBV28 combines with J gene TRBJ1-5, with D perhaps TRBD1 (6 bases). From germline, CDR1 is MDHEN and CDR2 SYDVKM. Trimming pared 4 bases from V and 9 bases from J, leaving 16 bases between. The CDR3 loop spans 14 amino acids. This CDR3 reads CASSSPDSQAPQHF. CDR3 sequence (DNA): TGTGCCAGCAGTTCCCCGGACAGCCAAGCGCCCCAGCATTTT. Filled out from reference TRBV28 and TRBJ1-5, the complete variable domain reads DVKVTQSSRYLVKRTGEKVFLECVQDMDHENMFWYRQDPGLGLRLIYFSYDVKMKEKGDIPEGYSVSREKKERFSLILESASTNQTSMYLCASSSPDSQAPQHFGDGTRLSIL.

DNA of the CDR3: TGTGCCAGCAGTTTTCCCGCGCCCGGGAGGTATGGCTACACCTTC. Encoded protein: CASSFPAPGRYGYTF. The chain couples TRBV28 to TRBJ1-2; no reliable D call. V was cut by 3 bases and J by 5 bases, with 16 bases left in between. Per germline, CDR1 MDHEN and CDR2 SYDVKM. The CDR3 covers 15 residues.

V and J are TRBV5-1 and TRBJ2-7; TRBD2 aligns across 8 bases. After removal of 4 bases from V and 2 bases from J, the junction contained 8 bases not matched to a gene. This CDR3 contains 15 residues. Germline V gene lookup returns CDR1 SGHRS and CDR2 YFSETQ. The chain's CDR3 is CASSPNQGLAYEQYF. The DNA of the CDR3 is TGCGCCAGCAGCCCGAACCAGGGACTAGCCTACGAGCAGTACTTC.

This chain links TRBV2 with TRBJ1-5; TRBD1 is a possible D gene (5 bases). Between the trimmed V and J ends, which lost 2 bases and 5 bases, there was a span of 13 bases. The germline gives CDR1 SNHLY, CDR2 FYNNEI. The CDR3 is 15 amino acids. The CDR3: CASSESRGTHQPQHF. CDR3 DNA: TGTGCCAGCAGTGAATCTCGCGGGACCCATCAGCCCCAGCATTTT.